This is a list of T cell receptor beta chains from one sample in a study of blood T cell repertoires in COVID-19. Profiling relied on immunoSEQ multiplex PCR, and the TCRdb table lists in-frame clones only, not all of them. The table has about 400,000 clones, approximately 85% seen once. The sample consisted of PBMCs or T cells enriched from blood (not recorded which). The receptors stem from a woman in her forties with acute COVID-19. CDR3s include the opening cysteine and the closing phenylalanine or tryptophan. D genes are given only for firm matches. Size tells how often a clone was seen (once, few, many) or the class of an expanded clone, and some rows leave it out.

v_call,clone_size,j_call,d_call,cdr3_nt,cdr3_aa
TRBV10-1,NA,TRBJ2-2,TRBD2,TGCGCCAGCAGTCGCCGAGCGGGGGGGCCCACCGGGGAGCTGTTTTTT,CASSRRAGGPTGELFF
TRBV12-5,NA,TRBJ2-7,NA,TGTGCTAGTGGTTTGGTACTCGATCGGGGAACCGAGCAGTACTTC,CASGLVLDRGTEQYF
TRBV18,NA,TRBJ2-7,NA,TGTGCCAGCTCACCGGGCCAGAGTCTCTACGAGCAGTACTTC,CASSPGQSLYEQYF
TRBV19,NA,TRBJ1-5,TRBD1,TGTGCCAGTAGTACCGACCTGACAGGGGCCAGGAGCAATCAGCCCCAGCATTTT,CASSTDLTGARSNQPQHF
TRBV29-1,NA,TRBJ1-1,NA,TGCAGCGTTCGTCCCCCCGGGGGGGTGATTCTGAACACTGAAGCTTTCTTT,CSVRPPGGVILNTEAFF
TRBV3-1/TRBV3-2,NA,TRBJ1-2,NA,TGTGCCAGCAGCCAAGCGGCGGCCGACTATGGCTACACCTTC,CASSQAAADYGYTF
TRBV30,NA,TRBJ1-1,NA,TGTGCCTGGAGTGTACACTCAGGTGAAGCTTTCTTT,CAWSVHSGEAFF
TRBV15,once,TRBJ2-5,TRBD1,TGTGCCACCAGCAGGGGACGACAGGGCCTTTCAGAGACCCAGTACTTC,CATSRGRQGLSETQYF
TRBV3-1/TRBV3-2,once,TRBJ2-7,NA,TGTGCCAGCAGCCGGGTCGGAGGAGGCTACGAGCAGTACTTC,CASSRVGGGYEQYF
TRBV6-1,NA,TRBJ2-7,TRBD1,TGTGCCAGCAGTGAAGCGGGGACAGGGTACATTCTCCTAGACGAGCAGTACTTC,CASSEAGTGYILLDEQYF
TRBV5-6,once,TRBJ2-1,TRBD1,TGTGCCAGCAGCGAAGACACGGGACAGGGTACCTACAATGAGCAGTTCTTC,CASSEDTGQGTYNEQFF
TRBV5-6,NA,TRBJ2-3,NA,TGTGCCAGCAGCTTGGCCCCCAGCACAGATGCGCAGTATTTT,CASSLAPSTDAQYF
TRBV28,few,TRBJ2-7,TRBD2,TGTGCCAGCAGTTACGGGAGGTACGAGCAGTACTTC,CASSYGRYEQYF
TRBV18,once,TRBJ2-1,NA,TGTGCCAGCTCACCACCTCCAGATTACAATGAGCAGTTCTTC,CASSPPPDYNEQFF
TRBV11-2,NA,TRBJ2-2,TRBD1,TGTGCCAGCAGCTTACCGGGGACAGGAGGGACCGGGGAGCTGTTTTTT,CASSLPGTGGTGELFF
TRBV10-2,few,TRBJ1-2,NA,TGCGCCAGCAGTGATATCCCAGGCTATGGCTACACCTTC,CASSDIPGYGYTF
TRBV4-1,NA,TRBJ2-2,NA,TGCGCCAGCAGCCTCCAGAGGCAGGGAAACACCGGGGAGCTGTTTTTT,CASSLQRQGNTGELFF
TRBV5-1,NA,TRBJ2-5,TRBD2,TGCGCCAGTTGCTGGAGCGGGGGGGTAGAGACCCAGTACTTC,CASCWSGGVETQYF
TRBV3-1/TRBV3-2,NA,TRBJ1-6,TRBD1,TGTGCCAGCAGCCAATTTACCGGACAGGGGAATTCACCCCTCCACTTT,CASSQFTGQGNSPLHF
TRBV5-4,NA,TRBJ1-1,TRBD1,TGTGCCAGCAGTCTTTCGACAGGGGACGCTTTCTTT,CASSLSTGDAFF
TRBV11-3,NA,TRBJ1-1,NA,TGTGCCAGCAGCTTATCCGTCGGGAATATGAACACTGAAGCTTTCTTT,CASSLSVGNMNTEAFF
TRBV6-1,NA,TRBJ1-5,TRBD1,TGTGCCAGCAGTGAAATGGGACAGGACAATCAGCCCCAGCATTTT,CASSEMGQDNQPQHF
TRBV6-5,NA,TRBJ1-2,TRBD1,TGTGCCAGCAGCGCCCCTGGACAGGGTCTCGATGGCTACACCTTC,CASSAPGQGLDGYTF
TRBV13,NA,TRBJ1-3,TRBD1,TGTGCCAGCAGGCGAACAGGGGATAGCTCTGGAAACACCATATATTTT,CASRRTGDSSGNTIYF
TRBV7-9,NA,TRBJ1-3,TRBD1,TGTGCCAGCAGCTTAGGGACAGGGGAAGGATCTGGAAACACCATATATTTT,CASSLGTGEGSGNTIYF
TRBV30,NA,TRBJ2-3,NA,TGTGCCTGGAGTGCCGGGGACACAGATACGCAGTATTTT,CAWSAGDTDTQYF
TRBV27,NA,TRBJ1-2,TRBD1,TGTGCCAGCAGGGGACAGGGGGGCTATGGCTACACCTTC,CASRGQGGYGYTF
TRBV5-6,NA,TRBJ1-4,TRBD1,TGTGCCAGCAGCGGACGACAGGGCAGACGCTTCGGTGAAAAACTGTTTTTT,CASSGRQGRRFGEKLFF
TRBV6-1,NA,TRBJ1-2,NA,TGTGCCAGCAGTGACAACAGGCGCAGGGGCTACACCTTC,CASSDNRRRGYTF